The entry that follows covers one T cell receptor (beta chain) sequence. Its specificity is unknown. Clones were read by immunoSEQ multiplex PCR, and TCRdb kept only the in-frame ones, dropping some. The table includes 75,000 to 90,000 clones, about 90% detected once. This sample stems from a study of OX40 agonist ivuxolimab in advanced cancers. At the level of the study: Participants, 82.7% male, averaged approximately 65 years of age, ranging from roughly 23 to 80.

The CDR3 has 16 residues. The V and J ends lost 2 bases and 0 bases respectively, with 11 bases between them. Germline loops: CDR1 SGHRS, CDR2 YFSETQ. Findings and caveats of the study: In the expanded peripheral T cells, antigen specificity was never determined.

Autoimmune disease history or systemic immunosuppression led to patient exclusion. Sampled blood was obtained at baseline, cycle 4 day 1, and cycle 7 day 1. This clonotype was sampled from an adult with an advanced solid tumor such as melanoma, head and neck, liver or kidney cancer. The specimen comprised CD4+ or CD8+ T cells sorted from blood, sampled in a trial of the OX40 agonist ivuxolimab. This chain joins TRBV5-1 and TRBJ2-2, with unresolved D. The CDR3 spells CASSFLRLANTGELFF. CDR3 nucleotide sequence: TGCGCCAGCAGCTTCCTCCGTCTAGCGAACACCGGGGAGCTGTTTTTT.